A selection of T cell receptor beta chains follows, all from one sample in a study of blood T cell repertoires in COVID-19. Repertoires were generated with immunoSEQ multiplex PCR, while TCRdb's copy carries only in-frame clones and drops some. The repertoire has some 150,000 clones, approximately 90% of them found once; the top ten carry approximately 9%. Sequencing used peripheral blood. These receptor sequences come from a woman aged 45 to 65 with active or convalescent COVID-19. The CDR3 runs from the conserved cysteine through the conserved F or W. The D gene is left open where the match is weak. Expanded clones get a size class; other rows say once, few or many, or leave the size out.

J gene | V gene | D gene | clone size | CDR3 protein | CDR3 DNA
TRBJ1-5 | TRBV28 | TRBD1 | NA | CASSLRGHGNQPQHF | TGTGCCAGCAGCCTCAGGGGGCACGGCAATCAGCCCCAGCATTTT
TRBJ1-1 | TRBV19 | NA | NA | CASSQQASSEAFF | TGTGCCAGTAGTCAACAGGCTTCCAGTGAAGCTTTCTTT
TRBJ1-5 | TRBV19 | TRBD1 | NA | CASSRKTGETSNQPQHF | TGTGCCAGCTCCCGGAAGACAGGGGAAACAAGCAATCAGCCCCAGCATTTT
TRBJ1-5 | TRBV19 | NA | NA | CATLRAGTGVSQPQHF | NA
TRBJ1-6 | TRBV5-5 | TRBD1 | NA | CASSSSMTGQGIVSPLHF | TGTGCCAGCAGCTCCAGCATGACGGGACAGGGAATCGTTTCACCCCTCCACTTT
TRBJ1-4 | TRBV28 | NA | NA | CASHRATNEKLFF | TGTGCCAGTCACAGAGCAACTAATGAAAAACTGTTTTTT
TRBJ1-2 | TRBV29-1 | TRBD1 | NA | CSAFSTGTGVYGYTF | TGCAGCGCTTTCTCGACGGGTACAGGGGTCTATGGCTACACCTTC
TRBJ2-7 | TRBV10-3 | TRBD1 | NA | CAMSPGQGYEQYF | TGTGCCATGTCGCCGGGACAGGGCTACGAGCAGTACTTC
TRBJ2-4 | TRBV7-2 | TRBD2 | NA | CASNLIAGAENIQYF | TGTGCCAGCAACCTCATAGCGGGAGCGGAAAACATTCAGTACTTC
TRBJ2-7 | TRBV30 | NA | medium-sized | CAWSVSTSEQYF | TGTGCCTGGAGTGTATCTACCTCCGAGCAGTACTTC
TRBJ1-5 | TRBV7-9 | TRBD1 | NA | CASSRTGGEPQHF | TGTGCCAGCAGCAGGACAGGGGGAGAGCCCCAGCATTTT